Here is one TCR beta chain with its context. The length of the CDR3 is 16 residues. The germline V and J ends were trimmed by 7 bases and 4 bases, with 19 bases remaining between them. This sample stems from a study of T cells in Graves' hyperthyroidism and ophthalmopathy. The CDR3 regions of TCR beta were amplified from RNA transcripts. Primed by the HTBI set, a first-round RT-PCR was run on the TCR CDR3. TCRdb passed the multiplex PCR reads through MiXCR, listing each CDR3 protein once. The sample holds some 200,000 distinct CDR3 sequences, 15% to 20% seen once. Material: blood. The chain combines TRBV12-3 or TRBV12-4 with TRBJ2-2; D might be TRBD1 or TRBD2, each matching 5 bases. The sequence was collected from a man aged 50-60 years with Graves' hyperthyroidism. The CDR3 coding sequence is TGTGCCAGCACGGGGCAGAGAGGGAGTGGCACCGGGGAGCTGTTTTTT. Translation: CASTGQRGSGTGELFF.